This T cell receptor beta chain was recovered during a study of blood T cell repertoires in COVID-19. Across the study: Collection of acute and convalescent COVID-19 samples took place in the United States, Italy and Spain.

Germline V gene lookup returns CDR1 MDHEN and CDR2 SYDVKM. This CDR3 is built from 16 residues. V lost 5 bases, J lost 0 bases, and 16 bases lay in between. Participant age was about 18 to 100 years, and participants resided in around 24 US areas. This clone was detected only a few times. Data came from immunoSEQ multiplex PCR; TCRdb stores just in-frame clones and leaves some out. The sample lists 150,000 or so clones, approximately 80% occurring once. This TCR derives from a man between 70 and 80 years old who had been exposed to COVID-19. The V and J genes are TRBV28 and TRBJ2-5; possibly TRBD1 for D (6 bases). Sequenced input: PBMCs or T cells enriched from blood (not recorded which). The CDR3 nucleotides read TGTGCCAGCAGTCCACCAGACAGGTCCGACCAAGAGACCCAGTACTTC. Its translation: CASSPPDRSDQETQYF.